What follows are 29 T cell receptor beta chains derived from one specimen sequenced in a study of response to subunit inactivated influenza vaccine. TCRdb reprocessed the RT-PCR reads via MiXCR and lists one record per CDR3 protein. The data hold about 780,000 distinct CDR3 sequences, with about 18% observed a single time. The sample here was PBMCs from blood, taken more than 4 days after vaccination. The receptors were gathered from a man in his forties or fifties who received an inactivated influenza vaccine.

The chain combines TRBV6-5 with TRBJ1-3; a possible D gene is TRBD1 (5 bases). The V end lost 2 bases, the J end lost 0 bases, and 14 bases lay between the germline ends. From germline, CDR1 is MNHEY and CDR2 SVGAGI. The CDR3 has 17 amino acids. The CDR3 nucleotides are TGTGCCAGCAGTTACGGGTTCGGGGCAGACTCTGGAAACACCATATATTTT. This gives the protein CASSYGFGADSGNTIYF.

This clonotype has just a few counts. CDR3 in DNA: TGTGCCAGCAGTCCGTGGACAGGGCCCTACAATGAGCAGTTCTTC. Encoded protein: CASSPWTGPYNEQFF. The chain is built from TRBV28 and TRBJ2-1; 8 nucleotides line up with TRBD1. In germline, CDR1 is MDHEN, CDR2 SYDVKM. The length of the CDR3 is 15 residues. J was trimmed by 2 bases and V by 5 bases; bases with no gene match: 5.

V and J are TRBV7-2 and TRBJ2-5; TRBD2 aligns across 7 bases. The CDR3 contains 15 residues. Losses at the gene ends were 2 bases for V and 4 bases for J; bases not matched to a gene: 7. CDR1 SGHTA and CDR2 FQGNSA come from the germline V gene. CDR3 loop: CASSLFGGGGETQYF. The CDR3 DNA reads TGTGCCAGCAGCTTATTTGGTGGCGGGGGAGAGACCCAGTACTTC.

This clonotype was observed a few times. CDR3 residues: CATGTGSPETQYF. The CDR3 DNA follows: TGCGCCACAGGAACAGGGTCTCCGGAGACCCAGTACTTC. The chain recombines TRBV5-1 with TRBJ2-5; D may be TRBD1 (6 bases). CDR1 is SGHRS, CDR2 YFSETQ, per germline. V lost 9 bases, J lost 5 bases, and 17 bases lay in between. The CDR3 loop spans 13 amino acids.

The J gene is TRBJ2-2, the V gene TRBV4-2; possibly TRBD1 for D (6 bases). Germline loops: CDR1 LGHNA, CDR2 YNFKEQ. V was trimmed by 4 bases and J by 5 bases, leaving 17 bases between them. There are 16 residues in the CDR3. CDR3 bases: TGTGCCAGCAGCCCACGGACAGAGATGCCGACCGGGGAGCTGTTTTTT. Its protein is CASSPRTEMPTGELFF.

The V call is TRBV11-2, the J call TRBJ2-1, with a weak D call TRBD1 (5 bases). This CDR3 has 17 residues. The V end was cut by 4 bases, the J end by 7 bases, with 23 bases between. CDR1 and CDR2 (germline): SGHAT, FQNNGV. The CDR3 DNA is TGTGCCAGCAGCTCCGGCAGAGGCAGGTCCCCAGGGAATGAGCAGTTCTTC. This sequence encodes CASSSGRGRSPGNEQFF. Supplemented by reference TRBV11-2 and TRBJ2-1, the full variable domain reads EAGVAQSPRYKIIEKRQSVAFWCNPISGHATLYWYQQILGQGPKLLIQFQNNGVVDDSQLPKDRFSAERLKGVDSTLKIQPAKLEDSAVYLCASSSGRGRSPGNEQFFGPGTRLTVL.

This clonotype has only a few counts. V is TRBV7-2 and J is TRBJ1-5; D is unclear. The CDR3 extends over 13 amino acids. The germline CDR1 and CDR2 sequences are SGHTA and FQGNSA. The V gene lost 8 bases and the J gene lost 4 bases, with 12 bases spanning the gap. CDR3 DNA sequence: TGTGCCAGCGCCACAGAGGCTAATCAGCCCCAGCATTTT. This encodes CASATEANQPQHF.

The chain carries TRBV7-3 and TRBJ2-1, with 11 bases lining up with TRBD2. CDR3 length: 19 residues. With 5 bases clipped from V and 4 bases from J, the junction kept 16 bases outside the gene matches. Looked up from germline, CDR1 is SGHTA and CDR2 is FQGTGA. The CDR3 nucleotides read TGTGCCAGCAGCCCAAACCCCTTATTACTAGCGGGAGATTACAATGAGCAGTTCTTC. This gives the protein CASSPNPLLLAGDYNEQFF.

This clonotype was found many times. CDR3 protein: CASSSTSYEQYF. CDR3 DNA: TGTGCCAGCAGCTCGACTAGCTACGAGCAGTACTTC. V gene TRBV7-2 combines with J gene TRBJ2-7; D is perhaps TRBD2 (6 bases). V was shortened by 4 bases and J by 3 bases, with 7 bases between the two germline ends. Germline values: CDR1 SGHTA, CDR2 FQGNSA. The CDR3 runs to 12 residues.

There are many counts of this clonotype. The J gene is TRBJ1-2, the V gene TRBV12-3 or TRBV12-4; D is unresolved. The V and J ends lost 5 bases and 4 bases respectively, with 8 bases between them. The CDR3 spans 12 residues. In DNA, the CDR3 is TGTGCCAGCAGTCCCCGGGCCTATGGCTACACCTTC. Amino acid sequence: CASSPRAYGYTF.

The chain carries TRBV6-2 or TRBV6-3 and TRBJ2-2; D uncertain. CDR1 is MNHEY, CDR2 SVGEGT, per germline. Trimming removed 4 bases at V and 2 bases at J, with 8 bases between. CDR3 length: 14 residues. CDR3 residues: CASSFHSNTGELFF. The CDR3 coding sequence is TGTGCCAGCAGTTTCCACAGCAACACCGGGGAGCTGTTTTTT.

This clonotype was picked up many times. The rearrangement joins TRBV5-1 to TRBJ1-1; 8 bases fit TRBD1. CDR1 is SGHRS, CDR2 YFSETQ, per germline. Trimming took 0 bases from V and 6 from J; bases not matched to a gene: 4. This CDR3 comprises 14 residues. The DNA of the CDR3 is TGCGCCAGCAGCTTGGACAGGGGGAGGGCTGAAGCTTTCTTT. Amino acids: CASSLDRGRAEAFF.

Details on this clonotype: Sequence at one end of the junction differs from germline and may be a read error. The chain carries TRBV25-1 and TRBJ1-2, with D uncertain. This CDR3 region has 14 residues. Germline V gene lookup returns CDR1 MGHDK and CDR2 SYGVNS. CDR3 DNA sequence: TGTGCCAGCAGTGCAGCCGGGTCGGGCTATCGCTACACCTTC. Amino acids: CASSAAGSGYRYTF.

This clonotype came up a few times. This chain links TRBV10-3 with TRBJ2-1; 12 positions agree with TRBD2. CDR1 and CDR2 from the germline V gene are ENHRY and SYGVKD. The V gene end was trimmed by 3 bases and the J gene end by 7 bases; junction bases not matched to a gene: 10. The CDR3 runs to 17 residues. The CDR3 coding sequence is TGTGCCATCAGTGAACCTAGCGGGAGGGGAAGTGGAAATGAGCAGTTCTTC. Translating gives CAISEPSGRGSGNEQFF.

In its sample, this clonotype was seen a few times. This rearrangement joins TRBV12-3 or TRBV12-4 to TRBJ2-3; weak D call: TRBD1 (5 bases). V was cut by 3 bases and J by 8 bases, with 6 bases left in between. This CDR3 spans 11 amino acids. The CDR3 reads CASSFQGTQYF. The DNA of the CDR3 is TGTGCCAGCAGTTTTCAGGGTACGCAGTATTTT.

The sample holds a few counts of this clonotype. V and J are TRBV3-1 and TRBJ2-2; 11 bases fit TRBD2. The germline V gene encodes CDR1 LGHDT and CDR2 YNNKEL (reference sequence). The CDR3 contains 19 residues. The V and J ends lost 1 base and 0 bases, in that order; junction bases with no gene match: 7. The CDR3 DNA reads as TGTGCCAGCAGCCAAGGACTAGCGGGGCGCGACGCGAACACCGGGGAGCTGTTTTTT. Translation: CASSQGLAGRDANTGELFF.

This chain uses TRBV7-9 with TRBJ1-2; 12 bases align to TRBD1. CDR3 size: 15 residues. Germline assignment: CDR1 SEHNR and CDR2 FQNEAQ (reference sequence). J was trimmed by 7 bases and V by 5 bases; bases with no gene match: 8. The CDR3 region is CASSRGTGGLSGYTF. CDR3 nucleotide sequence: TGTGCCAGCAGCCGTGGGACAGGGGGCCTAAGTGGCTACACCTTC.

The sample holds a few counts of this clonotype. The J gene is TRBJ2-7, the V gene TRBV20-1; 11 positions match TRBD2. The V and J ends lost 5 bases and 3 bases, in that order; junction bases with no gene match: 12. Germline CDR1 and CDR2: DFQATT and SNEGSKA (reference sequence). The CDR3 has 16 residues. CDR3 sequence: CSAQSPTSGSIYEQYF. DNA for the CDR3: TGCAGTGCTCAGAGCCCCACTAGCGGGAGTATCTACGAGCAGTACTTC.

The sample holds many counts of this clonotype. The chain has TRBV25-1 and TRBJ2-5; 8 bases are shared with TRBD1. After removal of 2 bases from V and 5 bases from J, the junction contained 7 bases not matched to a gene. CDR1 and CDR2 from the germline V gene are MGHDK and SYGVNS. The CDR3 is 15 residues long. The CDR3 spells CASSEPGGFDETQYF. CDR3 bases: TGTGCCAGCAGTGAACCAGGGGGCTTCGATGAGACCCAGTACTTC.

This rearrangement joins TRBV3-1 to TRBJ1-2, with D possibly TRBD1 on 6 matching bases. The V and J ends lost 1 base and 8 bases respectively, with 17 bases between them. The length of the CDR3 is 15 residues. Germline V gene sequence: CDR1 LGHDT, CDR2 YNNKEL (reference sequence). CDR3 sequence: CASSQGMGGGRGYTF. The CDR3 DNA sequence: TGTGCCAGCAGCCAAGGAATGGGAGGGGGGCGAGGCTACACCTTC. The whole variable domain, filled in from reference TRBV3-1 and TRBJ1-2, reads DTAVSQTPKYLVTQMGNDKSIKCEQNLGHDTMYWYKQDSKKFLKIMFSYNNKELIINETVPNRFSPKSPDKAHLNLHINSLELGDSAVYFCASSQGMGGGRGYTFGSGTRLTVV.

The gene calls are TRBV15 and TRBJ2-7; 9 bases are shared with TRBD1. This CDR3 region has 15 residues. J gave up 2 bases and V 5 bases, and 7 bases lay outside the gene matches. Germline V CDR1 and CDR2: LNHNV, YYDKDF (reference sequence). In nucleotides, the CDR3 is TGTGCCACCAGCTTGACAGGGGGAACCACCTACGAGCAGTACTTC. This sequence encodes CATSLTGGTTYEQYF.

This chain connects TRBV4-1 to TRBJ1-1; tentative D call: TRBD1 (5 bases). With 4 bases removed from V and 8 bases from J, the gap between germline ends came to 17 bases. The CDR3 has 14 residues. Germline CDR1 MGHRA, CDR2 YSYEKL. This CDR3 reads CASSLRRVSGEAFF. The CDR3 DNA follows: TGCGCCAGCAGCCTACGCAGGGTCTCGGGCGAAGCTTTCTTT.

This rearrangement joins TRBV5-5 to TRBJ1-5; D is possibly TRBD1 (6 bases). The ends were cut back, 4 bases at V and 6 bases at J, with 17 bases in the middle. This CDR3 spans 15 amino acids. Germline CDR1 and CDR2: SGHKS and YYEKEE (reference sequence). The CDR3, as DNA: TGTGCCAGCAGCGTCACAGGGCGAGGGGGTCAGCCCCAGCATTTT. Translating gives CASSVTGRGGQPQHF.

Comments on this clonotype: A read error may produce the germline difference seen at one junction end. This chain connects TRBV27 to TRBJ2-5, with D unclear. This CDR3 region has 15 residues. Germline-derived CDR1 and CDR2 are MNHEY and SMNVEV (reference sequence). DNA for the CDR3: TGTGCCAGCAGTTTAAATTCACTACCAAGAGAGGCCCAGTACTTC. Amino acid sequence: CASSLNSLPREAQYF.

This clonotype was recorded many times. The chain is built from TRBV7-9 and TRBJ2-3, with TRBD1 matching over 8 bases. From germline, CDR1 is SEHNR and CDR2 FQNEAQ (reference sequence). V trimming: 5 bases; J trimming: 0 bases; junction bases outside the gene matches: 7. The length of the CDR3 is 16 residues. The CDR3 here is CASSKYQGASTDTQYF. CDR3 coding DNA: TGTGCCAGCAGCAAATATCAGGGGGCGAGCACAGATACGCAGTATTTT.

As for this clonotype: A read error may be the cause here, since a much bigger clone is one base away. The gene calls are TRBV10-3 and TRBJ2-7; no definite D call. Looked up from germline, CDR1 is ENHRY and CDR2 is SYGVKD. The CDR3 totals 14 residues. V was shortened by 4 bases and J by 5 bases, with 15 bases between the two germline ends. Written as DNA, the CDR3 is TGTGCCATCAGTGTAGACATGGGGTCCAACGAGCAGTACTTC. Protein: CAISVDMGSNEQYF.

This clonotype was observed a few times. The CDR3 spells CASSLDRFSSYNEQFF. The CDR3 DNA follows: TGTGCCAGCAGCTTAGACCGCTTCAGTTCCTACAATGAGCAGTTCTTC. This chain uses TRBV7-2 with TRBJ2-1, with no clear D. V shed 1 base and J shed 1 base, with 11 bases lying between them. CDR3 size: 16 residues. Germline assignment: CDR1 SGHTA and CDR2 FQGNSA.

This clonotype was found a few times. V is TRBV10-3 and J is TRBJ2-7; TRBD1 matches 9 bases. V shed 6 bases, J shed 4 bases, and the junction held 7 bases outside the gene matches. This CDR3 contains 14 residues. Germline-derived CDR1 and CDR2 are ENHRY and SYGVKD. DNA for the CDR3: TGTGCCATCAGGTTGGGACAGGGCTTTTACGAGCAGTACTTC. This sequence encodes CAIRLGQGFYEQYF.

The chain couples TRBV7-6 to TRBJ2-3; TRBD2 matches at 9 bases. CDR1 and CDR2 from the germline V gene are SGHVS and FNYEAQ. V shed 4 bases and J 8 bases; nucleotides not matched to a gene: 19. CDR3 length: 18 amino acids. The CDR3, as DNA: TGTGCCAGCAGCTCTTTCCGCGGGCGGGAGGGCCAGAAGGGTACGCAGTATTTT. Amino acids: CASSSFRGREGQKGTQYF.